The 30 T cell receptor beta chains below come from one sample, sequenced in a study of CD8 T cells in ankylosing spondylitis. Study-wide points: Apparently characteristic of ankylosing spondylitis blood was a TCR beta motif (roughly eight highly homologous variants).

In TCRdb, the 5' RACE reads were re-called with MiXCR into one record per CDR3 protein. This sample has about 480,000 distinct CDR3 sequences, with 17% found just once. No antigen has been assigned to these receptors. The sequencing sample was made of blood, either unsorted or a sorted T cell fraction (not recorded which). These receptors were collected from a male donor with ankylosing spondylitis.

This clonotype was seen only a few times. The chain's CDR3 is CATSRAGSGTTEAFF. CDR3 in DNA: TGTGCCACCAGCAGAGCAGGGAGTGGGACGACTGAAGCTTTCTTT. The chain links TRBV15 to TRBJ1-1; weak D call: TRBD1 (5 bases). This CDR3 contains 15 residues. Per the germline V gene, CDR1 is LNHNV and CDR2 is YYDKDF (reference sequence). V gave up 1 base and J gave up 5 bases, with 14 bases separating them.

The sample holds many counts of this clonotype. This chain joins TRBV28 and TRBJ2-1, with 7 bases identical to TRBD2. V dropped 6 bases and J dropped 6; count of bases not matched to a gene: 11. Germline values: CDR1 MDHEN, CDR2 SYDVKM. CDR3 length: 15 residues. For the CDR3, the DNA is TGTGCCAGCAGCCTAGCGGCCCGCGGCGGCAATGAGCAGTTCTTC. It is translated as CASSLAARGGNEQFF. Looking up the rest from reference TRBV28 and TRBJ2-1 gives the full variable domain: DVKVTQSSRYLVKRTGEKVFLECVQDMDHENMFWYRQDPGLGLRLIYFSYDVKMKEKGDIPEGYSVSREKKERFSLILESASTNQTSMYLCASSLAARGGNEQFFGPGTRLTVL.

This clonotype appeared a few times. The chain has TRBV4-2 and TRBJ2-5; D unclear. The CDR3 length is 12 residues. Germline V lookup: CDR1 LGHNA, CDR2 YNFKEQ. Trimming cost V 7 bases and J 5 bases, with 11 bases left between them. CDR3 sequence reads: CASIIAPETQYF. CDR3 in DNA: TGTGCCAGCATTATCGCGCCCGAGACCCAGTACTTC.

The V call is TRBV29-1, the J call TRBJ1-2; 8 nucleotides agree with TRBD1. Germline lookup yields CDR1 SQVTM and CDR2 ANQGSEA. V shed 3 bases and J 8 bases; nucleotides not matched to a gene: 11. This CDR3 has 14 amino acids. The CDR3 reads CSVDYTGGTAGYTF. CDR3 nucleotide sequence: TGCAGCGTTGATTATACAGGGGGTACCGCGGGCTACACCTTC.

This clonotype has a handful of counts. The rearrangement joins TRBV7-8 to TRBJ1-3; TRBD1 matches at 9 bases. Germline V gene sequence: CDR1 SGHVS, CDR2 FQNEAQ. The CDR3 is made up of 18 amino acids. The V segment lost 1 base and the J segment 2 bases; nucleotides outside the gene matches: 9. CDR3 coding DNA: TGTGCCAGCAGCTTAGTAACTTCTGGGACAGGGCCTGGAAACACCATATATTTT. This sequence encodes CASSLVTSGTGPGNTIYF.

This chain links TRBV7-8 with TRBJ1-1; D is unresolved. CDR1 and CDR2 (germline): SGHVS, FQNEAQ. V lost 5 bases and J lost 2, with 12 bases in between. The CDR3 runs to 14 residues. The CDR3 loop reads CASSALSGNTEAFF. The CDR3 region has the DNA TGTGCCAGCAGCGCATTATCGGGCAACACTGAAGCTTTCTTT.

The sample holds many counts of this clonotype. The V gene is TRBV12-3 or TRBV12-4, the J gene TRBJ2-3; 7 bases agree with TRBD2. Unmatched junction bases numbered 1, after V lost 2 bases and J lost 2 bases. This CDR3 is 14 amino acids long. This CDR3 reads CASSLSGTTDTQYF. CDR3 in DNA: TGTGCCAGCAGTTTAAGCGGGACCACAGATACGCAGTATTTT.

The chain employs TRBV24-1 and TRBJ2-3; 7 nucleotides align to TRBD2. Germline CDR1 is KGHDR and CDR2 is SFDVKD. J lost 5 bases, V lost 5 bases, and 6 bases had no gene match. This CDR3 comprises 14 residues. The CDR3 loop reads CATSAGGWVDTQYF. The CDR3 nucleotides read TGTGCCACCAGTGCCGGGGGGTGGGTAGATACGCAGTATTTT.

The sample holds a few counts of this clonotype. The V gene is TRBV7-3, the J gene TRBJ2-1; 8 bases are shared with TRBD1. Germline CDR1 reads SGHTA; CDR2 reads FQGTGA. There are 15 residues in the CDR3. Losses at the gene ends were 0 bases for V and 8 bases for J; bases not matched to a gene: 6. The CDR3 reads CASSLTGTGRDEQFF. CDR3 coding DNA: TGTGCCAGCAGCTTAACCGGGACAGGTCGGGATGAGCAGTTCTTC. Combining the CDR3 with reference TRBV7-3 and TRBJ2-1 gives the whole variable domain GAGVSQTPSNKVTEKGKYVELRCDPISGHTALYWYRQSLGQGPEFLIYFQGTGAADDSGLPNDRFFAVRPEGSVSTLKIQRTERGDSAVYLCASSLTGTGRDEQFFGPGTRLTVL.

This clonotype was detected a few times. The rearrangement links TRBV9 to TRBJ1-3; D remains unclear. From germline, CDR1 is SGDLS and CDR2 YYNGEE. Trimming removed 1 base at V and 0 bases at J, with 11 bases between. This CDR3 comprises 16 residues. Written as DNA, the CDR3 is TGTGCCAGCAGCGTAAACGGGATAAGCTCTGGAAACACCATATATTTT. This codes for CASSVNGISSGNTIYF. Full variable domain (outside the CDR3, taken from reference TRBV9 and TRBJ1-3): DSGVTQTPKHLITATGQRVTLRCSPRSGDLSVYWYQQSLDQGLQFLIQYYNGEERAKGNILERFSAQQFPDLHSELNLSSLELGDSALYFCASSVNGISSGNTIYFGEGSWLTVV.

The table lists this clonotype with a few counts. The chain carries TRBV3-1 and TRBJ2-2; 10 bases are shared with TRBD2. Germline assignment: CDR1 LGHDT and CDR2 YNNKEL (reference sequence). With V trimmed by 0 bases and J by 5 bases, 6 bases remained unmatched. CDR3 size: 17 residues. CDR3 amino acids: CASSQEGLAGDTGELFF. The CDR3 coding sequence is TGTGCCAGCAGCCAAGAGGGGCTAGCGGGAGATACCGGGGAGCTGTTTTTT.

The chain links TRBV5-1 to TRBJ2-7; no clear D. This CDR3 contains 13 residues. Germline loops: CDR1 SGHRS, CDR2 YFSETQ. V lost 0 bases to trimming and J lost 6 bases, with 10 bases between them. As DNA, the CDR3 is TGCGCCAGCAGCTTGGGGCTGGGCAGCGAGCAGTACTTC. It yields the protein CASSLGLGSEQYF.

The chain employs TRBV6-5 and TRBJ2-1; 9 bases agree with TRBD1. Per germline, CDR1 MNHEY and CDR2 SVGAGI. The CDR3 runs 15 residues. V shed 6 bases, J shed 9 bases, and the junction held 12 bases outside the gene matches. In DNA form, the CDR3 reads TGTGCCAGCAGGTACACGGGACAGGGTGTTGGTGAGCAGTTCTTC. Translation gives CASRYTGQGVGEQFF.

This clonotype was picked up a small number of times. The V call is TRBV7-3, the J call TRBJ2-5; tentative D call: TRBD1 (6 bases). Germline V gives CDR1 SGHTA, CDR2 FQGTGA. The CDR3 runs to 15 residues. Trimming took off 5 bases at V and 5 bases at J, with 18 bases between the two ends. The CDR3 DNA reads as TGTGCCAGCAGCATCGGACAGACGCCCAGGGAGACCCAGTACTTC. Encoded protein: CASSIGQTPRETQYF.

This chain links TRBV7-2 with TRBJ2-1, with D perhaps being TRBD1 or TRBD2 (7 bases each). Germline CDR1 reads SGHTA; CDR2 reads FQGNSA. CDR3 length equals 16 residues. The V end was cut by 1 base, the J end by 5 bases, with 15 bases between. The CDR3 sequence is CASSLEARGGHNEQFF. In DNA, the CDR3 is TGTGCCAGCAGCTTAGAAGCCAGGGGGGGCCACAATGAGCAGTTCTTC.

This clonotype was picked up a small number of times. In DNA form, the CDR3 reads TGTGCCAGCAGAGACCCGGGACTAGCGTCCTCACCTCCTGGGCAGTACTTC. Its translation: CASRDPGLASSPPGQYF. The rearrangement links TRBV6-1 to TRBJ2-7, with 10 bases identical to TRBD2. This CDR3 is 17 amino acids long. After removal of 6 bases from V and 9 bases from J, the junction contained 20 bases not matched to a gene. The germline V gene has CDR1 MNHNS and CDR2 SASEGT.

This clonotype has more than one count but fewer than ten. CDR3 loop: CATSRVPAETGKSYNEQFF. In nucleotides, the CDR3 is TGTGCCACCAGCCGCGTGCCTGCAGAGACAGGGAAGTCCTACAATGAGCAGTTCTTC. This chain links TRBV15 with TRBJ2-1; 7 bases align to TRBD1. Trimming cost V 5 bases and J 1 base; bases outside gene matches: 17. This CDR3 is built from 19 residues. CDR1 LNHNV and CDR2 YYDKDF come from the germline V gene (reference sequence).

V and J are TRBV20-1 and TRBJ2-1; 12 bases align to TRBD2. The CDR3 has 15 residues. Germline V CDR1 and CDR2: DFQATT, SNEGSKA (reference sequence). Trimming removed 3 bases from V and 9 bases from J; junction bases left unmatched: 9. The CDR3 DNA reads TGCAGTGCTAGGCCCCTAGCGGGGGGGCCTCTTGAGCAGTTCTTC. Its protein is CSARPLAGGPLEQFF.

The V gene is TRBV3-1, the J gene TRBJ2-2; the D gene could be TRBD1 or TRBD2 (5 bases each). CDR1 LGHDT and CDR2 YNNKEL come from the germline V gene (reference sequence). This CDR3 spans 16 amino acids. V was trimmed by 4 bases and J by 4 bases, leaving 16 bases between them. This CDR3 reads CASSRTYGAGTGELFF. The DNA for the CDR3 is TGTGCCAGCAGCCGCACGTACGGGGCGGGCACCGGGGAGCTGTTTTTT.

The CDR3 nucleotides are TGTGCCAGCAGTTTAAGCTCGTATGAGCAGTTCTTC. As protein: CASSLSSYEQFF. The J gene is TRBJ2-1, the V gene TRBV28; D unclear. V lost 2 bases to trimming and J lost 8 bases, with 7 bases between them. Germline lookup yields CDR1 MDHEN and CDR2 SYDVKM. The CDR3 loop spans 12 amino acids. The variable domain in full, with the rest retrieved from reference TRBV28 and TRBJ2-1, is DVKVTQSSRYLVKRTGEKVFLECVQDMDHENMFWYRQDPGLGLRLIYFSYDVKMKEKGDIPEGYSVSREKKERFSLILESASTNQTSMYLCASSLSSYEQFFGPGTRLTVL.

Only a few counts were recorded for this clonotype. This rearrangement joins TRBV19 to TRBJ2-7, with TRBD2 matching over 12 bases. J gave up 3 bases and V 7 bases, and 4 bases lay outside the gene matches. CDR3 size: 14 residues. Germline lookup yields CDR1 LNHDA and CDR2 SQIVND (reference sequence). CDR3 sequence: CASKRTSGIYEQYF. CDR3 DNA sequence: TGTGCCAGTAAGAGGACTAGCGGGATCTACGAGCAGTACTTC. Complete variable domain (other parts from reference TRBV19 and TRBJ2-7): DGGITQSPKYLFRKEGQNVTLSCEQNLNHDAMYWYRQDPGQGLRLIYYSQIVNDFQKGDIAEGYSVSREKKESFPLTVTSAQKNPTAFYLCASKRTSGIYEQYFGPGTRLTVT.

The rearrangement uses TRBV9 and TRBJ2-1, with 8 bases fitting TRBD1. Trimming took 4 bases from V and 12 from J; bases not matched to a gene: 9. The germline CDR1 and CDR2 sequences are SGDLS and YYNGEE. The CDR3 length is 13 residues. The chain's CDR3 is CASSTGQGWGQFF. CDR3 sequence (DNA): TGTGCCAGCAGCACAGGACAGGGATGGGGGCAGTTCTTC.

This clonotype was observed a few times. The rearrangement joins TRBV3-1 to TRBJ2-7, with 10 bases matching TRBD2. The junction had 5 bases not matched to a gene; V was cut back by 3 bases and J by 3 bases. CDR1 is LGHDT, CDR2 YNNKEL, per germline (reference sequence). The CDR3 spans 15 residues. CDR3 sequence (DNA): TGTGCCAGCAGCCAGCTAGCGGGAGCAGTCTACGAGCAGTACTTC. Encoded protein: CASSQLAGAVYEQYF.

This sequence joins TRBV5-8 and TRBJ2-7; D gene ambiguous. This CDR3 has 16 amino acids. The germline V and J ends were trimmed by 3 bases and 0 bases, with 16 bases remaining between them. Germline values: CDR1 SGHTS, CDR2 YDEGEE. CDR3 DNA sequence: TGTGCCAGCAGCTCCCGCTTACAGTCTCTCTCCTACGAGCAGTACTTC. Translating gives CASSSRLQSLSYEQYF.

The chain uses TRBV6-2 or TRBV6-3 and TRBJ2-1; the D gene is possibly TRBD2 (5 bases). Trimming pared 4 bases from V and 6 bases from J, leaving 10 bases between. Germline lookup yields CDR1 MNHEY and CDR2 SVGEGT. The CDR3 is 13 amino acids. CDR3 protein: CASSSPGGNEQFF. The CDR3 DNA is TGTGCCAGCAGTTCCCCTGGAGGCAATGAGCAGTTCTTC.

This clonotype was counted between two and nine times. V gene TRBV20-1 combines with J gene TRBJ2-1, with D possibly matching TRBD2 (6 bases). The CDR3 contains 15 residues. Germline-derived CDR1 and CDR2 are DFQATT and SNEGSKA (reference sequence). V lost 0 bases to trimming and J lost 7 bases, with 16 bases between them. The CDR3 spells CSARDLSRRDNEQFF. The CDR3 nucleotides read TGCAGTGCTAGAGATCTTTCGAGGCGGGATAATGAGCAGTTCTTC.

This clonotype was counted a few times. The genes are TRBV14 and TRBJ2-4; 9 bases align to TRBD2. J was trimmed by 5 bases and V by 0 bases; bases with no gene match: 5. Germline V gene lookup returns CDR1 SGHDN and CDR2 FVKESK. CDR3 length: 16 amino acids. The CDR3 spells CASSQDRLAGENIQYF. The CDR3 DNA is TGTGCCAGCAGCCAAGATCGATTAGCGGGGGAAAACATTCAGTACTTC.

The V and J genes are TRBV24-1 and TRBJ2-1; 7 bases are shared with TRBD2. V lost 2 bases, J lost 4 bases, and 7 bases stayed unmatched. Germline CDR1 reads KGHDR; CDR2 reads SFDVKD. The CDR3 length is 16 residues. CDR3 sequence reads: CATSDSAGVAYNEQFF. In DNA form, the CDR3 reads TGTGCCACCAGTGATTCCGCGGGAGTCGCATACAATGAGCAGTTCTTC.

The chain carries TRBV19 and TRBJ2-5; 13 nucleotides align to TRBD2. Germline V gene sequence: CDR1 LNHDA, CDR2 SQIVND (reference sequence). Trimming took 0 bases from V and 3 from J; bases not matched to a gene: 10. The CDR3 length is 19 residues. The CDR3 protein is CASSIDRKTSGGPKETQYF. CDR3 in DNA: TGTGCCAGTAGTATAGACCGAAAGACTAGCGGGGGGCCGAAAGAGACCCAGTACTTC.

This clonotype was picked up a small number of times. V and J are TRBV2 and TRBJ1-5; no clear D. This CDR3 region has 12 residues. Trimming cost V 8 bases and J 5 bases, with 10 bases left between them. Germline V lookup: CDR1 SNHLY, CDR2 FYNNEI. This CDR3 reads CASSHGDQPQHF. As DNA, the CDR3 is TGTGCCAGCTCACATGGGGATCAGCCCCAGCATTTT.